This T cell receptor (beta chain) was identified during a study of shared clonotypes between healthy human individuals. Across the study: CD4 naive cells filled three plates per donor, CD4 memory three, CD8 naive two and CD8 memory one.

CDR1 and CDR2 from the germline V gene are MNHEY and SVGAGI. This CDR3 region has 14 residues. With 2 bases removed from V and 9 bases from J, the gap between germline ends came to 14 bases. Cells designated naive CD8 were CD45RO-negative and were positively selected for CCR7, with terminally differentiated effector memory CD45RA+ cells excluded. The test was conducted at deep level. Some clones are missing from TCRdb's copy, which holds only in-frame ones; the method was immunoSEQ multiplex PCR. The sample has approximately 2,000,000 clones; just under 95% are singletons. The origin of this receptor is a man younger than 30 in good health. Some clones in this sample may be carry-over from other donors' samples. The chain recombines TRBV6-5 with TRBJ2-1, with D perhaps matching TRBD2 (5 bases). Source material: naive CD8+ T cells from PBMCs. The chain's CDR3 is CASSYSGLAFEQFF. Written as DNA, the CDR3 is TGTGCCAGCAGTTACAGTGGCCTAGCTTTTGAGCAGTTCTTC.